This TCR beta chain was observed in a study of identifying expanded T cells in peripheral blood. Study-level results: Across healthy donors, higher total template counts meant significantly greater roughly 2-week count variance. About 1.2 clones differed between technical replicates, versus about 17 and 20 over time.

Healthy donors had no documented immune events, such as infections, while sampled. The CDR3 is made up of 16 amino acids. From germline, CDR1 is SGHAT and CDR2 FQNNGV. Trimming took off 2 bases at V and 9 bases at J, with 21 bases between the two ends. Here immunoSEQ multiplex PCR was the method, and the copy in TCRdb shows in-frame clones only, minus some. The sample consists of tens of thousands of clones, 84% of them appearing once. As to this clone: What it recognizes is unknown.

This chain connects TRBV11-2 to TRBJ2-3; D might be TRBD2 (6 bases). The TCR sequence derives from a person aged 18-69 years in good health. The sequencing sample was made of blood. Here the CDR3 DNA reads TGTGCCAGCAGCTTATCCATACTAGCCCCGCAGTTCACGCAGTATTTT. This codes for CASSLSILAPQFTQYF.